These 32 T cell receptor beta chains were sequenced from one sample in a study of CD8+CD57+ T cells in acquired aplastic anemia. In patients chosen for sequencing, flow cytometry had shown CD8+CD57+ cell expansion. For CDR3 and TCR beta VDJ profiling, genomic DNA was the template used. MiXCR, run by TCRdb on the reads, gives a single entry per CDR3 protein. The sample shows about 160,000 distinct CDR3 sequences, over 70% of them seen only once. Sequencing used sorted CD4+, CD8+, or CD8+CD57+ T cells (not recorded which) from PBMCs. These receptors were obtained from a human donor with aplastic anemia.

The chain is built from TRBV25-1 and TRBJ2-3, with TRBD2 identical over 7 bases. The germline V gene encodes CDR1 MGHDK and CDR2 SYGVNS. The junction had 3 bases not matched to a gene; V was cut back by 2 bases and J by 1 base. This CDR3 is 15 amino acids long. The chain's CDR3 is CASSEGGRGTDTQYF. Here the CDR3 DNA reads TGTGCCAGCAGTGAAGGAGGGAGGGGCACAGATACGCAGTATTTT.

This clonotype was seen a handful of times. This rearrangement joins TRBV20-1 to TRBJ2-5; the match to TRBD2 covers 10 bases. From germline, CDR1 is DFQATT and CDR2 SNEGSKA (reference sequence). V shed 4 bases, J shed 2 bases, and the junction held 1 base outside the gene matches. This CDR3 spans 13 amino acids. CDR3 sequence reads: CSAKLAGQETQYF. The CDR3 coding sequence is TGCAGTGCTAAACTAGCGGGGCAAGAGACCCAGTACTTC.

The rearrangement joins TRBV7-2 to TRBJ2-3; the D gene is possibly TRBD2 (6 bases). The CDR3 consists of 10 residues. From germline, CDR1 is SGHTA and CDR2 FQGNSA. Trimming took 4 bases from V and 11 from J, leaving 7 bases between them. CDR3 sequence reads: CASSSGGQYF. Here the CDR3 DNA reads TGTGCCAGCAGCTCCGGGGGGCAGTATTTT.

The chain joins TRBV10-3 to TRBJ2-3, with D perhaps matching TRBD2 (5 bases). The CDR3 loop spans 18 amino acids. Germline CDR1 reads ENHRY; CDR2 reads SYGVKD. The V gene lost 2 bases and the J gene lost 11 bases, with 29 bases spanning the gap. The DNA of the CDR3 is TGTGCCATCAGTGAGGGATACTGGGCGGAGGAGGCCTACAATGAGCAGTATTTT. Translated: CAISEGYWAEEAYNEQYF.

The table lists this clonotype with many counts. This chain links TRBV30 with TRBJ2-1; perhaps TRBD2 as D (6 bases). Looked up from germline, CDR1 is GTSNPN and CDR2 is SVGIG (reference sequence). There are 11 residues in the CDR3. CDR3 coding DNA: TGTAGTGGGGACTCTAACAATGAGCAGTTCTTC. Protein: CSGDSNNEQFF.

This clonotype was found a few times. The chain has TRBV5-6 and TRBJ2-5, with 7 nucleotides matching TRBD1. With V trimmed by 4 bases and J by 4 bases, 7 bases remained unmatched. Germline values: CDR1 SGHDT, CDR2 YYEEEE. The CDR3 sequence is 14 residues long. CDR3: CASSQVGGAETQYF. CDR3 bases: TGTGCCAGCAGCCAGGTAGGGGGCGCAGAGACCCAGTACTTC.

This clonotype came up a few times. The junction differs from germline at one of its ends, possibly a read error. V and J are TRBV6-4 and TRBJ2-5; 8 bases agree with TRBD1. Germline lookup yields CDR1 MRHNA and CDR2 SNTAGT. The CDR3 runs 15 residues. The CDR3: CASSGTGPNQEAQYF. In nucleotides, the CDR3 is TGTGCCAGCAGTGGGACAGGGCCGAACCAAGAGGCCCAGTACTTC.

V and J are TRBV20-1 and TRBJ2-3, with 10 bases aligning to TRBD2. Trimming at V came to 6 bases and at J to 2 bases, leaving 5 bases not matched to a gene. Germline CDR1 DFQATT, CDR2 SNEGSKA (reference sequence). CDR3 length: 14 residues. CDR3 DNA sequence: TGCAGTGCCCTACTAGCGGGGAACACAGATACGCAGTATTTT. Translation: CSALLAGNTDTQYF.

The chain combines TRBV5-4 with TRBJ2-5; D is ambiguous. The V gene lost 0 bases and the J gene lost 4 bases, with 10 bases spanning the gap. Germline-derived CDR1 and CDR2 are SGHNT and YYREEE (reference sequence). The CDR3 is 14 residues long. The CDR3 region is CASSLDVGSETQYF. Here the CDR3 DNA reads TGTGCCAGCAGCTTGGATGTGGGGTCAGAGACCCAGTACTTC.

V usage is TRBV24-1 and J usage is TRBJ2-1, with D uncertain. Germline lookup yields CDR1 KGHDR and CDR2 SFDVKD. Trimming cost V 5 bases and J 8 bases, with 12 bases left between them. This CDR3 has 13 amino acids. CDR3 in amino acids: CATSVYPLDEQFF. For the CDR3, the DNA is TGTGCCACCAGTGTATACCCGTTAGATGAGCAGTTCTTC.

The chain carries TRBV29-1 and TRBJ2-5, with unresolved D. Germline V gives CDR1 SQVTM, CDR2 ANQGSEA. This CDR3 region has 11 residues. The germline V and J ends were trimmed by 4 bases and 5 bases, with 8 bases remaining between them. Written as DNA, the CDR3 is TGCAGCGTTGGGCGGACCGAGACCCAGTACTTC. Its translation is CSVGRTETQYF. The whole variable domain, filled in from reference TRBV29-1 and TRBJ2-5, reads SAVISQKPSRDICQRGTSLTIQCQVDSQVTMMFWYRQQPGQSLTLIATANQGSEATYESGFVIDKFPISRPNLTFSTLTVSNMSPEDSSIYLCSVGRTETQYFGPGTRLLVL.

The CDR3 loop reads CSARLAGPSQETQYF. CDR3 DNA sequence: TGCAGTGCCCGACTAGCGGGGCCCAGCCAAGAGACCCAGTACTTC. The J gene is TRBJ2-5, the V gene TRBV20-1; 11 bases agree with TRBD2. Looked up from germline, CDR1 is DFQATT and CDR2 is SNEGSKA (reference sequence). The CDR3 length is 15 residues. The V and J ends lost 6 bases and 1 base, in that order; junction bases with no gene match: 7.

This chain connects TRBV2 to TRBJ2-1; D is undetermined. Deletions cut 3 bases from V and 5 bases from J, with 20 bases between. CDR1 and CDR2 (germline): SNHLY, FYNNEI. The CDR3 totals 17 residues. The chain's CDR3 is CASSDPTDPTNNNEQFF. Written as DNA, the CDR3 is TGTGCCAGCAGTGACCCCACAGACCCCACAAACAACAATGAGCAGTTCTTC.

The V and J genes are TRBV7-6 and TRBJ1-1; 7 bases align to TRBD1. Trimming removed 3 bases from V and 3 bases from J; junction bases left unmatched: 1. The CDR3 totals 13 residues. From germline, CDR1 is SGHVS and CDR2 FNYEAQ. This CDR3 reads CASSFDRDTEAFF. CDR3 sequence (DNA): TGTGCCAGCAGCTTTGACAGGGACACTGAAGCTTTCTTT. The entire variable domain, with the rest obtained from reference TRBV7-6 and TRBJ1-1, is as follows: GAGVSQSPRYKVTKRGQDVALRCDPISGHVSLYWYRQALGQGPEFLTYFNYEAQQDKSGLPNDRFSAERPEGSISTLTIQRTEQRDSAMYRCASSFDRDTEAFFGQGTRLTVV.

The chain joins TRBV15 to TRBJ1-1; 10 nucleotides align to TRBD1. Germline CDR1 and CDR2: LNHNV and YYDKDF (reference sequence). The CDR3 loop spans 16 amino acids. The ends lost 1 base at V and 4 bases at J; junction bases unmatched: 6. The CDR3 is CATSRGQGARVTEAFF. In DNA form, the CDR3 reads TGTGCCACCAGCAGAGGACAGGGGGCAAGGGTCACTGAAGCTTTCTTT.

The V gene is TRBV7-8, the J gene TRBJ2-3; D is possibly TRBD2 (6 bases). Trimming removed 8 bases from V and 2 bases from J, with 8 bases in between. The length of the CDR3 is 12 residues. Germline values: CDR1 SGHVS, CDR2 FQNEAQ. The CDR3 nucleotides read TGTGCCAGCGGACTATCCACAGATACGCAGTATTTT. Amino acids: CASGLSTDTQYF.

This clonotype has a handful of counts. This sequence joins TRBV5-1 and TRBJ2-1, with 7 bases identical to TRBD1. The CDR3 runs to 14 residues. After removal of 4 bases from V and 6 bases from J, the junction contained 7 bases not matched to a gene. CDR1 and CDR2 from the germline V gene are SGHRS and YFSETQ. The CDR3 DNA reads TGCGCCAGCAGCCCTGAACGGACAGGCAATGAGCAGTTCTTC. Translating it yields CASSPERTGNEQFF. Drawing the rest from reference TRBV5-1 and TRBJ2-1, the complete variable domain is KAGVTQTPRYLIKTRGQQVTLSCSPISGHRSVSWYQQTPGQGLQFLFEYFSETQRNKGNFPGRFSGRQFSNSRSEMNVSTLELGDSALYLCASSPERTGNEQFFGPGTRLTVL.

This clonotype showed up many times. The conserved phenylalanine or tryptophan normally closing the CDR3 is absent here, so this likely arose from a read error. Because the CDR3's place on the DNA is in doubt, the DNA is left out and the CDR3 is given as listed by TCRdb. V is TRBV6-4 and J is TRBJ2-5; the table's D call, TRBD2, has no DNA check behind it. Germline V gene sequence: CDR1 MRHNA, CDR2 SNTAGT. The CDR3 has 8 amino acids, counting both end residues. The CDR3 spells CASSPGTS.

This chain joins TRBV29-1 and TRBJ2-7, with D unresolved. Between the trimmed V and J ends, which lost 4 bases and 3 bases, there was a span of 13 bases. CDR1 and CDR2 (germline): SQVTM, ANQGSEA. CDR3 length equals 13 residues. The chain's CDR3 is CSVVYGPNYEQYF. The CDR3 nucleotides read TGCAGCGTTGTGTACGGACCCAACTACGAGCAGTACTTC.

The rearrangement joins TRBV11-3 to TRBJ2-3, with no clear D. This CDR3 is built from 14 residues. Germline V gene data show CDR1 as SGHNT and CDR2 as YENEEA. V lost 2 bases, J lost 0 bases, and 6 bases lay in between. The CDR3 here is CASSLKASTDTQYF. In DNA, the CDR3 is TGTGCCAGCAGCTTAAAGGCCAGCACAGATACGCAGTATTTT.

V and J are TRBV20-1 and TRBJ2-1; TRBD2 matches at 9 bases. Trimming cost V 6 bases and J 10 bases; bases outside gene matches: 19. This CDR3 is 16 amino acids long. The germline V gene encodes CDR1 DFQATT and CDR2 SNEGSKA (reference sequence). The chain's CDR3 is CSASSEAGGSSYEQFF. In nucleotides, the CDR3 is TGCAGTGCCAGCAGTGAAGCGGGAGGTAGCTCCTACGAGCAGTTCTTC.

Many counts were recorded for this clonotype. V and J are TRBV28 and TRBJ2-3; D is unresolved. Germline-derived CDR1 and CDR2 are MDHEN and SYDVKM. CDR3 length: 14 amino acids. V lost 4 bases and J lost 6, with 14 bases in between. The CDR3 DNA follows: TGTGCCAGCAGTTCAACGACCGGAGCTGATACGCAGTATTTT. Protein sequence: CASSSTTGADTQYF.

The rearrangement uses TRBV20-1 and TRBJ2-7; the D gene is possibly TRBD1 (6 bases). Germline V gene sequence: CDR1 DFQATT, CDR2 SNEGSKA (reference sequence). V shed 3 bases and J shed 2 bases, with 11 bases lying between them. The CDR3 runs 13 residues. CDR3 sequence (DNA): TGCAGTGCTAGGAGACAGGAAACCTACGAGCAGTACTTC. Translation: CSARRQETYEQYF.

This chain joins TRBV7-2 and TRBJ1-5; 8 bases map to TRBD1. CDR1 SGHTA and CDR2 FQGNSA come from the germline V gene. This CDR3 region has 15 residues. V lost 5 bases, J lost 5 bases, and 8 bases stayed unmatched. The CDR3 region is CASSLIDRGDQPQHF. CDR3 DNA: TGTGCCAGCAGCCTCATAGACAGGGGCGATCAGCCCCAGCATTTT.

Only one count was recorded for this clonotype. The chain carries TRBV29-1 and TRBJ2-7; TRBD2 agrees at 10 bases. With 4 bases clipped from V and 4 bases from J, the junction kept 4 bases outside the gene matches. The germline gives CDR1 SQVTM, CDR2 ANQGSEA. CDR3 length: 13 amino acids. The CDR3 bases are TGCAGCGTTGTAGCTAGCGGGAGTTACGAGCAGTACTTC. Translated: CSVVASGSYEQYF.

The rearrangement links TRBV9 to TRBJ1-5; TRBD1 aligns across 7 bases. Trimming at V came to 4 bases and at J to 4 bases, leaving 5 bases not matched to a gene. From germline, CDR1 is SGDLS and CDR2 YYNGEE. CDR3 length: 14 residues. The DNA for the CDR3 is TGTGCCAGCAGCAAGGGACAGCCAAATCAGCCCCAGCATTTT. This gives the protein CASSKGQPNQPQHF. Full variable domain (missing parts from reference TRBV9 and TRBJ1-5): DSGVTQTPKHLITATGQRVTLRCSPRSGDLSVYWYQQSLDQGLQFLIQYYNGEERAKGNILERFSAQQFPDLHSELNLSSLELGDSALYFCASSKGQPNQPQHFGDGTRLSIL.

The rearrangement joins TRBV29-1 to TRBJ1-2, with 10 bases that match TRBD1. J was trimmed by 6 bases and V by 4 bases; bases with no gene match: 8. Germline loops: CDR1 SQVTM, CDR2 ANQGSEA. This CDR3 contains 14 residues. For the CDR3, the DNA is TGCAGCGTTGGGTCGACAGGGGGCGGACATGGCTACACCTTC. Translating gives CSVGSTGGGHGYTF.

The chain couples TRBV5-5 to TRBJ2-1; D is perhaps TRBD1 (6 bases). V gave up 0 bases and J gave up 3 bases, with 10 bases separating them. The CDR3 has 15 amino acids. Germline CDR1 and CDR2: SGHKS and YYEKEE (reference sequence). This CDR3 is CASSLDRAYYNEQFF. The CDR3 DNA sequence: TGTGCCAGCAGCTTGGACAGGGCCTACTACAATGAGCAGTTCTTC.

The genes are TRBV20-1 and TRBJ1-3; maybe TRBD1 (5 bases). The CDR3 spans 13 residues. Trimming cost V 3 bases and J 4 bases, with 10 bases left between them. Germline V gene sequence: CDR1 DFQATT, CDR2 SNEGSKA (reference sequence). CDR3 in amino acids: CSARGEVGNTIYF. DNA for the CDR3: TGCAGTGCTAGGGGGGAAGTCGGAAACACCATATATTTT.

The chain carries TRBV7-2 and TRBJ2-1; weak D call: TRBD1 (6 bases). CDR3 length: 14 amino acids. V gave up 4 bases and J gave up 1 base, with 8 bases separating them. Germline lookup yields CDR1 SGHTA and CDR2 FQGNSA. CDR3 protein: CASSSQGSYNEQFF. Here the CDR3 DNA reads TGTGCCAGCAGCTCACAGGGTTCCTACAATGAGCAGTTCTTC. Using reference TRBV7-2 and TRBJ2-1 for the parts outside the CDR3, the full variable domain is GAGVSQSPSNKVTEKGKDVELRCDPISGHTALYWYRQSLGQGLEFLIYFQGNSAPDKSGLPSDRFSAERTGGSVSTLTIQRTQQEDSAVYLCASSSQGSYNEQFFGPGTRLTVL.

On this clonotype: An end of the junction does not agree with germline; a read error may underlie this. V usage is TRBV19 and J usage is TRBJ1-6; D might be TRBD1 (6 bases). The CDR3 loop spans 15 amino acids. The germline V gene encodes CDR1 LNHDA and CDR2 SQIVND (reference sequence). Here the CDR3 DNA reads TGTGCCAGTAGTATAAGGCGGCGGGACAATTCACCCCTCCGCTTT. Residues: CASSIRRRDNSPLRF. Combining the CDR3 with reference TRBV19 and TRBJ1-6 gives the whole variable domain DGGITQSPKYLFRKEGQNVTLSCEQNLNHDAMYWYRQDPGQGLRLIYYSQIVNDFQKGDIAEGYSVSREKKESFPLTVTSAQKNPTAFYLCASSIRRRDNSPLRFGNGTRLTVT.

Of note for this clonotype: Compared with germline, one end of the junction differs, possibly owing to a read error. The chain couples TRBV25-1 to TRBJ2-4; D may correspond to TRBD1 or TRBD2 (5 bases each). The CDR3 spans 16 residues. Germline V gives CDR1 MGHDK, CDR2 SYGVNS. The DNA of the CDR3 is TGTGCCAGCAGTGATTCGGGGCATCTAGCCAGAAACATTCAGTACTTC. Translation gives CASSDSGHLARNIQYF.